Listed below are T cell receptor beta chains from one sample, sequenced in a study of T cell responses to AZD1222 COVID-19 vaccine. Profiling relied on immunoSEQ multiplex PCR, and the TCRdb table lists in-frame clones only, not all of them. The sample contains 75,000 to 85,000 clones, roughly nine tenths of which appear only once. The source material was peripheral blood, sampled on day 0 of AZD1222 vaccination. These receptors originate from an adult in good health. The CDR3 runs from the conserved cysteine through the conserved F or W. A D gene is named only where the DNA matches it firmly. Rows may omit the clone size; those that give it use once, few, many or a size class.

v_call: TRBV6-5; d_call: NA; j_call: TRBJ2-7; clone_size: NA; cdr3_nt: TGTGCCAGCAGAAAAAAGACCGCTAGCTCCTACGAGCAGTACTTC; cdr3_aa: CASRKKTASSYEQYF
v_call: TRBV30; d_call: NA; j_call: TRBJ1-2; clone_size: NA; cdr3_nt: TGTGCCTGTACTTTGGACAGACTGTTTATAGGCTACACCTTC; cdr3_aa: CACTLDRLFIGYTF
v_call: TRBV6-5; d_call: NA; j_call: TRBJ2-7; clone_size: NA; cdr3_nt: TGTGCCAGCCATCCTAACCGGGACCCATACTACGAGCAGTACTTC; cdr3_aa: CASHPNRDPYYEQYF
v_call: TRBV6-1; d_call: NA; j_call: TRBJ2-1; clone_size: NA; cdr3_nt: TGTGCCAGCAGTCCCAGACAGGTGGTTAATGAGCAGTTCTTC; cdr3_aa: CASSPRQVVNEQFF
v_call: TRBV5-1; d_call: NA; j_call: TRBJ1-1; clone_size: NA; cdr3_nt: TGCGCCAGCAGCTTGGCACCAACAGGGTCGGCGACTGAAGCTTTCTTT; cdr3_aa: CASSLAPTGSATEAFF
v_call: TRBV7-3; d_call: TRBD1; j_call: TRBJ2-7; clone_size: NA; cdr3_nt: TGTGCCAGAATCTCGGTTAGTGTCAGGGGGTTTACCTACGAGCAGTACTTC; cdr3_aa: CARISVSVRGFTYEQYF
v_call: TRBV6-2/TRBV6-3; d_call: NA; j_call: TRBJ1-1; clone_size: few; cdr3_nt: TGTGCCAGCAGTTACTCGAGTTTGGTTATCGGGGGGGAGATGAACACTGAAGCTTTCTTT; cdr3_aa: CASSYSSLVIGGEMNTEAFF
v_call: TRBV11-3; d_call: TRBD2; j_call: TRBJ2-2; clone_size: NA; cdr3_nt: TGTGCCAGCAGCCCGTCTGGACTAGCGAGAACCGGGGAGCTGTTTTTT; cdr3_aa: CASSPSGLARTGELFF
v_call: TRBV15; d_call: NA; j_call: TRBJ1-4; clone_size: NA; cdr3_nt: TGTGCCACCAGCAGTCATACAGGGGAAAAACTGTTTTTT; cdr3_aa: CATSSHTGEKLFF
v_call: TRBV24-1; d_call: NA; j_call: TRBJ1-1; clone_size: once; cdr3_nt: TGTGCCACCAGTGAATTGCAGGGCCACTTAGTGGTCACTGAAGCTTTCTTT; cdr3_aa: CATSELQGHLVVTEAFF
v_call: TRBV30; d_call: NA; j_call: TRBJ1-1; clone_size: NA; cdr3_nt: TGTGCCTGGAGTGTGGCTACGGGGATTGCTGAAGCTTTCTTT; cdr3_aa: CAWSVATGIAEAFF
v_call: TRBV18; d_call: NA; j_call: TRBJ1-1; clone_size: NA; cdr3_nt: TGTGCCAGCTCCCTGGGAGAAATGAACACTGAAGCTTTCTTT; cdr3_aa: CASSLGEMNTEAFF
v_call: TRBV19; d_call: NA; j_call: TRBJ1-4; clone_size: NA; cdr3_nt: TGTGCCAGTCCGAATGAAAAACTGTTTTTT; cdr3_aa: CASPNEKLFF
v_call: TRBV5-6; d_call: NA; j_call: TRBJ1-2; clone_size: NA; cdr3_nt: TGTGCCAGCAGCTTGGTTGTCAGATCTAACTATGGCTACACCTTC; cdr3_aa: CASSLVVRSNYGYTF
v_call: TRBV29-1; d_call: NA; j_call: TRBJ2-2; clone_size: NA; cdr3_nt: TGCAGCGTCAAAGGAGGGTCCGGGGAGCTGTTTTTT; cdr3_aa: CSVKGGSGELFF
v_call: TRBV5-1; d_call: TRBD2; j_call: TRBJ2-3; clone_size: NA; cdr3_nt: TGCGCCAGCAGCTTGGGACTAGCGGGAGCTAGCACAGATACGCAGTATTTT; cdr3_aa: CASSLGLAGASTDTQYF
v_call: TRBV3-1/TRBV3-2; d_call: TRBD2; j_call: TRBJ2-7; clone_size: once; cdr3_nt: TGTGCCAGCAGCCCCGGGACTACCTACGAGCAGTACTTC; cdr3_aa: CASSPGTTYEQYF
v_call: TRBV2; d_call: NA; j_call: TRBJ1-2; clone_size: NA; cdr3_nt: TGTGCCAGCATGAAAATCCTGACCGTATTCTATGGCTACACCTTC; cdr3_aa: CASMKILTVFYGYTF
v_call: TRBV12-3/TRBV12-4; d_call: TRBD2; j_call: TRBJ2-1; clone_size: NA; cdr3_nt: TGTGCCAGCAGCAGGACTAGCGGGAATGAGCAGTTCTTC; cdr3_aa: CASSRTSGNEQFF
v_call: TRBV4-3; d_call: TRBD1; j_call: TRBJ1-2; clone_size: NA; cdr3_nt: TGCGCCAGCAGCCAAGATTTGGACAGGGCATATGGCTACACCTTC; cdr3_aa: CASSQDLDRAYGYTF
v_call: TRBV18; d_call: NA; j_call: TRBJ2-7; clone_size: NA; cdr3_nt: TGTGCCAGCTCACCACCCGGGACATGGAACTACGAGCAGTACTTC; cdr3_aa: CASSPPGTWNYEQYF
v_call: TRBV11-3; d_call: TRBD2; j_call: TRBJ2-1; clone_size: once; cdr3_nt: TGTGCCAGCAGCTTAGAGGGACTAGTTTTCGATGAGCAGTTCTTC; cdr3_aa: CASSLEGLVFDEQFF
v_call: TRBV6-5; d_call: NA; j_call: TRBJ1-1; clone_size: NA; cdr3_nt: TGTGCCAGCACTGTGGCAGTTACTTCTAACACTGAAGCTTTCTTT; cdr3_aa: CASTVAVTSNTEAFF
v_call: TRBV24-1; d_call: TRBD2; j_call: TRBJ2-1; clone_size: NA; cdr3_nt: TGTGCCACCAGTGACCCCCGGCCCGGGGCGGGGGGGGATGAGCAGTTCTTC; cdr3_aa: CATSDPRPGAGGDEQFF
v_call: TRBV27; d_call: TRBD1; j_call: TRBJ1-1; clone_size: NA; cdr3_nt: TGTGCCAGCAGCCGTCGGGAGGGGGCAACAGCTTTCTTT; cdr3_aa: CASSRREGATAFF
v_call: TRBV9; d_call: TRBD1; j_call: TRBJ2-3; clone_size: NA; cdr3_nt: TGTGCCGCCTCGTCCGGGACAGGGCCAGATACGCAGTATTTT; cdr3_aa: CAASSGTGPDTQYF
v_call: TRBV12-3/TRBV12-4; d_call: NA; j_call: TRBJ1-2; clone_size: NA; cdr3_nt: TGTGCCAGCAGTTTGGGTGGAGGCTACACCTTC; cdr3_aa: CASSLGGGYTF
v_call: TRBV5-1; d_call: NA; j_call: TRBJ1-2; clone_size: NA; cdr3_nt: TGCGCCAGCAGCTTGGACACCTATGGCTACACCTTC; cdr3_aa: CASSLDTYGYTF